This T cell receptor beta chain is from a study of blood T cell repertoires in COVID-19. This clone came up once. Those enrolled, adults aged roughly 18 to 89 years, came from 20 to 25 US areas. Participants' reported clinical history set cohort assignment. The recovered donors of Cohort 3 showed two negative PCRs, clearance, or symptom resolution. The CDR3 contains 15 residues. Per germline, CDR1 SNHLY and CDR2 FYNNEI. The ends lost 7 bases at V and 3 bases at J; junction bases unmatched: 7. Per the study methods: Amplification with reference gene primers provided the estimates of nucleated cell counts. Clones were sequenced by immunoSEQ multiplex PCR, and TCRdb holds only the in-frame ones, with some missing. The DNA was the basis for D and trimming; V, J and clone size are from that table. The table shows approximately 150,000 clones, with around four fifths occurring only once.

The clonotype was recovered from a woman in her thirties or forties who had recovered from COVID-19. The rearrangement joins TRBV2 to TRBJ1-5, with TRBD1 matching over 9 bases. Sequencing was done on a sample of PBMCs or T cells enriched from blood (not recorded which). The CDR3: CASTRDRANNQPQHF. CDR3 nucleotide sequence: TGTGCCAGCACTAGGGACAGGGCAAACAATCAGCCCCAGCATTTT.